The 3 T cell receptor beta chains given below trace back to one sample, sequenced in a study of cytomegalovirus exposure and HLA in healthy donors. The study ran its PCR with 60 Vbeta and 13 Jbeta primers. TCRdb's copy holds only in-frame clones and misses some; the assay was immunoSEQ multiplex PCR. The sample includes about 120,000 clones, 70% to 85% seen only once; the top ten take around 9.9%. Sequencing was carried out using PBMCs. The receptors come from a middle-aged man in good health and CMV-seropositive.

This clone turned up a few times. V is TRBV20-1 and J is TRBJ1-2; the D is unclear. This CDR3 spans 11 amino acids. CDR1 DFQATT and CDR2 SNEGSKA come from the germline V gene (reference sequence). V lost 5 bases and J lost 0, with 4 bases in between. DNA for the CDR3: TGCAGTGCTGGCCCTAACTATGGCTACACCTTC. Translating gives CSAGPNYGYTF.

The rearrangement uses TRBV4-3 and TRBJ1-6; the match to TRBD1 covers 8 bases. Germline CDR1 and CDR2: LGHNA and YSLEER. The CDR3 covers 17 residues. The V and J ends lost 2 bases and 2 bases, in that order; junction bases with no gene match: 5. The CDR3 loop reads CASSQRTGFPYNSPLHF. CDR3 nucleotide sequence: TGCGCCAGCAGCCAAAGGACAGGGTTTCCCTATAATTCACCCCTCCACTTT.

The chain uses TRBV5-1 and TRBJ2-3; TRBD1 is a possible D gene (6 bases). V shed 0 bases and J shed 0 bases, with 8 bases lying between them. Looked up from germline, CDR1 is SGHRS and CDR2 is YFSETQ. This CDR3 is built from 15 residues. CDR3 sequence reads: CASSLGQGSTDTQYF. The CDR3 DNA is TGCGCCAGCAGCTTGGGGCAGGGGAGCACAGATACGCAGTATTTT.